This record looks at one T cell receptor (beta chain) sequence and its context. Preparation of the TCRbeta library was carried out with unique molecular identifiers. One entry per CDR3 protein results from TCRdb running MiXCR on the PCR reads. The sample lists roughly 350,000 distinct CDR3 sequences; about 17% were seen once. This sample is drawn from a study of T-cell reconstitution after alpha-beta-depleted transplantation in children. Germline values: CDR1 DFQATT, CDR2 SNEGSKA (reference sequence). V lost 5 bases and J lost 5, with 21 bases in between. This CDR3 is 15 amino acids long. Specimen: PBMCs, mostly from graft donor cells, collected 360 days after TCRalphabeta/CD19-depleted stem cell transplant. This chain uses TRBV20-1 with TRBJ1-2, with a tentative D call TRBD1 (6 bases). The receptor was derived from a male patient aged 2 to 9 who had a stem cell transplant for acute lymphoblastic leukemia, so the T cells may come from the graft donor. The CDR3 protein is CSAPAGGATIYGYTF. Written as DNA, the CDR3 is TGCAGTGCTCCAGCGGGGGGCGCAACTATATATGGCTACACCTTC.